One sample yielded the 21 T cell receptor beta chains listed below, sequenced in a study of T cell repertoires in cytomegalovirus infection. These receptors' antigens are unknown. TCRdb passed the reads through MiXCR, listing each CDR3 protein once. Among under 200,000 distinct CDR3 sequences, about a fifth were seen once, and the ten largest hold 20% to 30%. Sequenced here: CD8+ T cells from cultured PBMCs, sampled from culture after CMV antigen stimulation. The receptors here all came from a human donor in good health (CMV status not recorded). Some clones in this sample may be carry-over from other donors' samples.

This clonotype showed up just a few times. Here the CDR3 reads CASSVLAEVTDTQYF. In DNA, the CDR3 is TGTGCCAGCAGCGTACTAGCGGAAGTCACAGATACGCAGTATTTT. This rearrangement joins TRBV7-2 to TRBJ2-3, with 8 bases lining up with TRBD2. Looked up from germline, CDR1 is SGHTA and CDR2 is FQGNSA. V dropped 5 bases and J dropped 2; count of bases not matched to a gene: 6. The CDR3 covers 15 residues.

In this sample, this clonotype turned up a few times. In nucleotides, the CDR3 is TGTGCCAGCAGCTCCCCTCCGGAGGGCGAGACCCAGTACTTC. Translation gives CASSSPPEGETQYF. The chain carries TRBV7-9 and TRBJ2-5; the D gene is possibly TRBD2 (6 bases). The CDR3 contains 14 residues. The V gene lost 4 bases and the J gene lost 5 bases, with 14 bases spanning the gap. Germline CDR1 SEHNR, CDR2 FQNEAQ (reference sequence).

The genes are TRBV4-3 and TRBJ2-6; no firm D call. The CDR3 loop spans 17 amino acids. Between the trimmed V and J ends, which lost 1 base and 0 bases, there was a span of 10 bases. Germline CDR1 and CDR2: LGHNA and YSLEER. The CDR3 nucleotides are TGCGCCAGCAGCCAAGTAGGTGAGCTCTCTGGGGCCAACGTCCTGACTTTC. It translates to CASSQVGELSGANVLTF.

V is TRBV11-2 and J is TRBJ2-3; 11 nucleotides agree with TRBD1. From germline, CDR1 is SGHAT and CDR2 FQNNGV. This CDR3 has 18 residues. V trimming: 2 bases; J trimming: 1 base; junction bases outside the gene matches: 8. The chain's CDR3 is CASSLRTGGEFGTDTQYF. The CDR3 nucleotides are TGTGCCAGCAGCTTACGGACAGGGGGCGAGTTCGGCACAGATACGCAGTATTTT.

This chain joins TRBV6-2 or TRBV6-3 and TRBJ1-1; no definite D call. The V end was cut by 2 bases, the J end by 3 bases, with 13 bases between. The CDR3 extends over 15 amino acids. CDR1 and CDR2 (germline): MNHEY, SVGEGT. The CDR3 bases are TGTGCCAGCAGTTACGGCCCCCCAAGGGACACTGAAGCTTTCTTT. Protein: CASSYGPPRDTEAFF.

This clonotype was counted ten times or more. The rearrangement links TRBV7-3 to TRBJ2-3, with no clear D. V was shortened by 2 bases and J by 1 base, with 13 bases between the two germline ends. CDR1 is SGHTA and CDR2 is FQGTGA in the germline V gene. This CDR3 has 16 amino acids. The CDR3 nucleotides read TGTGCCAGCAGCTTAGATGGGTATTATTGCACAGATACGCAGTATTTT. Protein sequence: CASSLDGYYCTDTQYF.

The chain recombines TRBV4-1 with TRBJ1-2; D is perhaps TRBD1 (6 bases). The ends were cut back, 0 bases at V and 5 bases at J, with 10 bases in the middle. The CDR3 has 14 amino acids. CDR1 and CDR2 (germline): MGHRA, YSYEKL. CDR3 bases: TGCGCCAGCAGCCAAGACACGGGGGCATATGGCTACACCTTC. Its translation: CASSQDTGAYGYTF.

This clonotype was seen more than once but under ten times. The chain has TRBV27 and TRBJ1-4; D may be TRBD1 (6 bases). The CDR3 has 14 residues. The germline V and J ends were trimmed by 6 bases and 6 bases, with 14 bases remaining between them. Germline CDR1 is MNHEY and CDR2 is SMNVEV (reference sequence). The CDR3 reads CASSTTWGHEKLFF. The CDR3 DNA reads TGTGCCAGCAGCACTACCTGGGGGCATGAAAAACTGTTTTTT.

The V gene is TRBV11-2, the J gene TRBJ2-3, with 8 nucleotides matching TRBD1. The V gene's germline CDR1 is SGHAT and CDR2 FQNNGV. The ends lost 1 base at V and 3 bases at J; junction bases unmatched: 6. The CDR3 is made up of 16 amino acids. The CDR3 DNA sequence: TGTGCCAGCAGCTTAGTCCAGGGGGCGCTGACAGATACGCAGTATTTT. As protein: CASSLVQGALTDTQYF.

This clonotype was observed a few times. The V call is TRBV6-1, the J call TRBJ1-2; a possible D gene is TRBD1 (5 bases). The CDR3 has 13 amino acids. Germline values: CDR1 MNHNS, CDR2 SASEGT. The germline V and J ends were trimmed by 5 bases and 13 bases, with 20 bases remaining between them. The CDR3 bases are TGTGCCAGCAGTAACCGGGACCGCGGCAGTAGCACCTTC. Amino acids: CASSNRDRGSSTF.

The chain employs TRBV7-6 and TRBJ2-7; a weak D match, TRBD2 (6 bases). CDR3 length equals 14 residues. CDR1 and CDR2 (germline): SGHVS, FNYEAQ. Trimming pared 7 bases from V and 6 bases from J, leaving 19 bases between. As DNA, the CDR3 is TGTGCCAGCACCGTTGACATTGGGGGGTCCGAGCAGTACTTC. This codes for CASTVDIGGSEQYF.

The rearrangement joins TRBV12-3 or TRBV12-4 to TRBJ1-1, with D perhaps matching TRBD1 (5 bases). Trimming left V 5 bases short and J 8 bases short, with 9 bases between. There are 11 residues in the CDR3. CDR3 sequence: CASSPDREAFF. The DNA for the CDR3 is TGTGCCAGCAGTCCAGACAGAGAAGCTTTCTTT.

The chain uses TRBV7-6 and TRBJ2-2; D ambiguous. The V gene's germline CDR1 is SGHVS and CDR2 FNYEAQ. Trimming removed 1 base from V and 6 bases from J, with 27 bases in between. This CDR3 contains 20 residues. CDR3 protein: CASSLVPTDHSAKFPGELFF. As DNA, the CDR3 is TGTGCCAGCAGCTTAGTACCCACCGACCACTCCGCCAAGTTCCCCGGGGAGCTGTTTTTT.

CDR3 sequence: CASSFPRGLNQPQHF. CDR3 DNA sequence: TGTGCCAGCAGTTTCCCCAGGGGGCTGAATCAGCCCCAGCATTTT. The rearrangement uses TRBV12-3 or TRBV12-4 and TRBJ1-5, with 8 bases that match TRBD1. The J segment lost 4 bases and the V segment lost 3 bases, leaving 5 bases of the junction unmatched. The CDR3 runs to 15 residues.

The table lists this clonotype with a few counts. The rearrangement links TRBV7-2 to TRBJ1-4, with 10 bases that match TRBD1. Germline values: CDR1 SGHTA, CDR2 FQGNSA. This CDR3 spans 18 amino acids. The J segment lost 7 bases and the V segment lost 8 bases, leaving 19 bases of the junction unmatched. CDR3 loop: CASGEKTGQGSLGEKLFF. The DNA for the CDR3 is TGTGCCAGCGGGGAGAAGACGGGACAGGGGTCCCTAGGTGAAAAACTGTTTTTT.

J is TRBJ1-1 and V is TRBV20-1; D is unclear. The ends were cut back, 6 bases at V and 1 base at J, with 15 bases in the middle. CDR1 is DFQATT and CDR2 is SNEGSKA in the germline V gene (reference sequence). This CDR3 comprises 14 residues. For the CDR3, the DNA is TGCAGTGCCAACCCCGAGGATTGGAACACTGAAGCTTTCTTT. It is translated as CSANPEDWNTEAFF.

This clonotype occurred a few times. The chain couples TRBV12-3 or TRBV12-4 to TRBJ2-1; no firm D call. Trimming stripped 4 bases from V and 9 bases from J, with 22 bases between. CDR3 length: 16 residues. The CDR3 region has the DNA TGTGCCAGCAGTTCGCTAGGGCTACGTGGTTATACTGAGCAGTTCTTC. Residues: CASSSLGLRGYTEQFF.

The V call is TRBV18, the J call TRBJ1-1; 7 bases fit TRBD1. Germline loops: CDR1 KGHSH, CDR2 LQKENI. V gave up 2 bases and J gave up 5 bases; unmatched junction bases: 5. This CDR3 has 14 residues. As DNA, the CDR3 is TGTGCCAGCTCACCAGTACAGGGGTTGACTGAAGCTTTCTTT. It translates to CASSPVQGLTEAFF.

This chain joins TRBV6-2 or TRBV6-3 and TRBJ1-2; D is perhaps TRBD1 (5 bases). The V end was cut by 7 bases, the J end by 6 bases, with 21 bases between. The germline CDR1 and CDR2 sequences are MNHEY and SVGEGT. This CDR3 comprises 15 residues. CDR3 in DNA: TGTGCCAGCACCCCGCCTAGGCAGGGCGGGGATGGCTACACCTTC. Residues: CASTPPRQGGDGYTF.

The chain carries TRBV11-1 and TRBJ2-4; perhaps TRBD2 as D (6 bases). The V end was cut by 5 bases, the J end by 2 bases, with 16 bases between. This CDR3 region has 16 residues. Per germline, CDR1 SGHAT and CDR2 FQDESV (reference sequence). CDR3 sequence reads: CASSEPGDVTKNIQYF. CDR3 bases: TGTGCCAGCAGCGAGCCGGGAGATGTTACCAAAAACATTCAGTACTTC.

The chain links TRBV4-3 to TRBJ2-7; 9 bases map to TRBD1. The trim removed 3 bases at V and 2 bases at J, leaving 2 bases unmatched. Germline loops: CDR1 LGHNA, CDR2 YSLEER. This CDR3 contains 14 residues. The CDR3 region is CASSQGTGTYEQYF. In DNA, the CDR3 is TGCGCCAGCAGCCAGGGGACAGGGACCTACGAGCAGTACTTC.